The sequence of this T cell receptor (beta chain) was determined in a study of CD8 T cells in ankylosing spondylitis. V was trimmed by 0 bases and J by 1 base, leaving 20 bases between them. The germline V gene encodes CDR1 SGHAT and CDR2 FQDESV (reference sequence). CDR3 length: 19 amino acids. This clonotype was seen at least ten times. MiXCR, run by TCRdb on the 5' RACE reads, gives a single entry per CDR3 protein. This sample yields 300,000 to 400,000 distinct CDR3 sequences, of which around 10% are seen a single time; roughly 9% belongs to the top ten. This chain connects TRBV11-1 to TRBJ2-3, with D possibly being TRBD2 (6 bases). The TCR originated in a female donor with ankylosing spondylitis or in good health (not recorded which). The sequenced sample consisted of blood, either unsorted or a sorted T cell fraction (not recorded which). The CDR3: CASSLAISRRDLGTDTQYF. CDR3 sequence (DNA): TGTGCCAGCAGCTTAGCGATTTCTCGACGGGACTTGGGCACAGATACGCAGTATTTT.